This TCR beta chain came from a study of glioma-infiltrating T cells. Study in general: Samples included WHO grade II oligodendrogliomas or astrocytomas and initial-diagnosis grade IV glioblastomas. Target coverage was about 4- to 10-fold for roughly one million blood T cells.

Amplification of TCR alpha and beta CDR3 regions from RNA used iRepertoire nested multiplex PCR. For one-step reverse transcription and amplification, 100-400 ng of tissue mRNA or PBMC total RNA was used. TCRdb redid the calling of the multiplex PCR reads with MiXCR, one entry per CDR3 protein. The table includes around 350,000 distinct CDR3 sequences, 35% to 45% detected once. On this clonotype itself: What it binds is not known.

Whole-study findings and limits: Patients with low tissue-blood divergence carried a signature set of shared blood CDR3 motifs.

Germline V gene data show CDR1 as SGHAT and CDR2 as FQNNGV. The germline V and J ends were trimmed by 6 bases and 7 bases, with 19 bases remaining between them. The CDR3 covers 14 residues. The J gene is TRBJ2-7, the V gene TRBV11-2; either TRBD1 or TRBD2 may fit D (5 bases each). The sample taken for sequencing was glioma tissue, nonneoplastic brain tissue, or PBMCs (not recorded which). This TCR came from a human donor with low-grade glioma or glioblastoma, undergoing nonglioma brain surgery, or in good health (not recorded which). The CDR3 reads CASRSGLGPGEQYF. In DNA form, the CDR3 reads TGTGCCAGCAGGTCCGGGCTGGGGCCGGGAGAGCAGTACTTC.